Sequencing of this T cell receptor (beta chain) was carried out in a study of beta chain features in type 1 diabetes. The overall study: Age, gender and cell yields were similar between patients and healthy donors.

The isolated RNA, all of it, was reverse transcribed, so expressed TCRB transcripts were what got sequenced. Read counts averaged about 3.57 million for samples of naive, central memory and regulatory T cells. Assay used: immunoSEQ multiplex PCR; TCRdb lists only in-frame clones, some missing. There are about 620,000 clones in the sample; 15% to 19% occur only once, and roughly 0.098% lies in the top ten. The CDR3 has 14 amino acids. The V gene end was trimmed by 4 bases and the J gene end by 7 bases; junction bases not matched to a gene: 7. CDR1 is SQVTM, CDR2 ANQGSEA, per germline. This clone appeared a few times. The antigen is not known. Study-wide results and limits: No resolution was reached here on whether HLA type influences TCRB rearrangement.

In all sorted populations, purity surpassed 95%. The sample taken for sequencing was naive CD4+ T cells from blood. The origin of this receptor is a man aged 18 to 30 in good health. The chain is built from TRBV29-1 and TRBJ2-3; TRBD2 matches 11 bases. As DNA, the CDR3 is TGCAGCGTTGTTTGGCTAGCGGGAGGATATACGCAGTATTTT. Amino acid sequence: CSVVWLAGGYTQYF.